This T cell receptor (beta chain) was captured in a study of a mutant IDH1 vaccine in newly diagnosed glioma. V lost 5 bases to trimming and J lost 5 bases; unmatched junction nucleotides: 7. CDR3 length equals 14 residues. The germline CDR1 and CDR2 sequences are MNHNS and SASEGT. Described time point: baseline, week 1 (first vaccination visit). As to treatment: pre-vaccination baseline after standard-of-care therapy. Donor diagnoses consisted of new WHO grade 3 or 4 IDH1-mutant, ATRX-lost astrocytomas. Assay: immunoSEQ multiplex PCR; the TCRdb copy retains only in-frame clones and omits some. The sample has about 92,000 clones, about four fifths seen once; the top ten hold less than 8.5%.

This TCR was recovered from a man aged 40-50 years with glioma. Material: PBMCs, obtained from a glioma patient treated with radiotherapy, temozolomide or both. V is TRBV6-1 and J is TRBJ1-1; TRBD1 matches 8 bases. The CDR3 spells CASSLDRVRTEAFF. In nucleotides, the CDR3 is TGTGCCAGCAGTCTGGACAGGGTAAGGACTGAAGCTTTCTTT.